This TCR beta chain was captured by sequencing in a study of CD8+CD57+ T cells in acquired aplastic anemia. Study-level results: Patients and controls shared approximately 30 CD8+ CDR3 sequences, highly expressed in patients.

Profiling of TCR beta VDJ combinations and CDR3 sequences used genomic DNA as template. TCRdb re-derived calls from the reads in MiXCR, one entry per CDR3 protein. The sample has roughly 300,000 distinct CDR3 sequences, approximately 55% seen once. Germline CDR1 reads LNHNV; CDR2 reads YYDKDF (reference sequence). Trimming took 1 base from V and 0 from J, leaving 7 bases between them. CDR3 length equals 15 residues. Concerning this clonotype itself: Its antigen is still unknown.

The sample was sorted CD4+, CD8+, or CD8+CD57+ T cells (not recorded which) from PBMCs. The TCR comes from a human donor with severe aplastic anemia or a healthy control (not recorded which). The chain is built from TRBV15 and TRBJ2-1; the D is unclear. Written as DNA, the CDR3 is TGTGCCACCAGCAGAGGCGGAAGCTCCTACAATGAGCAGTTCTTC. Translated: CATSRGGSSYNEQFF.